This T cell receptor beta chain stems from a study of T cell responses to AZD1222 COVID-19 vaccine. Analyses pooled second doses at about 4 or about 12 weeks. This clone was picked up a small number of times. Its antigen is unidentified. The same CDR3 is also encoded by other DNA sequences in this sample. Method: immunoSEQ multiplex PCR; TCRdb's copy keeps in-frame clones and lacks some. The table records roughly 120,000 clones, approximately 94% of them present only once. Whole-study results and caveats: Repertoire sampling was restricted to post-peak T cell response timepoints. Reportedly, close to half of spike-specific TCRs are directed against unmutated variant regions. An increase in Spike-specific TCR breadth and depth was observed after two AZD1222 doses.

Germline assignment: CDR1 SGHAT and CDR2 FQNNGV. This CDR3 has 13 residues. V shed 3 bases and J shed 2 bases, with 7 bases lying between them. The chain is built from TRBV11-2 and TRBJ1-1; no reliable D call. The sequencing used peripheral blood, collected 28 days after the second AZD1222 dose. The receptor's source is an adult who received the AZD1222 COVID-19 vaccine. CDR3 residues: CASSFGENTEAFF. The CDR3, as DNA: TGTGCCAGCAGCTTCGGGGAAAACACTGAAGCTTTCTTT. The full variable domain, with the rest looked up from reference TRBV11-2 and TRBJ1-1, is EAGVAQSPRYKIIEKRQSVAFWCNPISGHATLYWYQQILGQGPKLLIQFQNNGVVDDSQLPKDRFSAERLKGVDSTLKIQPAKLEDSAVYLCASSFGENTEAFFGQGTRLTVV.